This T cell receptor beta chain was retrieved from a study of cytomegalovirus exposure and HLA in healthy donors. The study's findings and limits: There were some public TCRs occurring in many donors, but most TCR sequences were rare.

On this clone itself: No antigen is known for it.

Some clones are missing from TCRdb's copy, which holds only in-frame ones; the method was immunoSEQ multiplex PCR. The sample includes about 360,000 clones, around 86% seen only once; the top ten take approximately 0.8%. Germline V lookup: CDR1 SGHTA, CDR2 FQGTGA. V shed 5 bases, J shed 4 bases, and the junction held 9 bases outside the gene matches. The CDR3 length is 15 residues. From the 120-subject validation cohort, which was separate from the roughly 610-subject first cohort, the donors were drawn. Sequencing was performed on PBMCs. The chain is built from TRBV7-3 and TRBJ2-3; TRBD2 aligns across 7 bases. This TCR derives from a woman in her late teens or twenties in good health and CMV-seronegative. CDR3 in amino acids: CASSNRGSSADTQYF. The CDR3 DNA follows: TGTGCCAGCAGCAACCGCGGGAGTTCGGCAGATACGCAGTATTTT.